These 3 T cell receptor beta chains share one sample of origin, sequenced in a study of post-analysis software for immune sequencing data. Study-level points and caveats: Roughly 5 TRBV segments, TRBV5-6, TRBV5-1 and TRBV20-1 among them, were found more frequent in patients than controls.

cDNA libraries for TCR beta contained unique molecular identifiers. MiXCR was run by TCRdb on the PCR reads, yielding one entry per CDR3 protein. Of a few hundred thousand distinct CDR3 sequences in the sample, roughly 30% were seen once. Antigens for these TCRs are unknown. Sequencing was done on a sample of blood. The source of these receptors is a girl aged 10-17 years with multiple sclerosis.

The CDR3 DNA reads TGTGCCAGCAGTCCATGGGGGAAGAATGGCTACACCTTC. This codes for CASSPWGKNGYTF. This sequence joins TRBV25-1 and TRBJ1-2; perhaps TRBD1 as D (5 bases). The germline V and J ends were trimmed by 5 bases and 6 bases, with 13 bases remaining between them. Germline CDR1 and CDR2: MGHDK and SYGVNS. This CDR3 comprises 13 residues.

There are a few counts of this clonotype. The V and J genes are TRBV15 and TRBJ2-1, with no clear D. V dropped 0 bases and J dropped 5 bases, with 11 bases sitting between them. Germline CDR1 LNHNV, CDR2 YYDKDF (reference sequence). The CDR3 length is 15 residues. CDR3 nucleotides: TGTGCCACCAGCAGAGAGGTCTCACCCCACAATGAGCAGTTCTTC. It codes for CATSREVSPHNEQFF.

V is TRBV12-3 or TRBV12-4 and J is TRBJ2-1; 7 bases map to TRBD2. The ends lost 6 bases at V and 6 bases at J; junction bases unmatched: 8. This CDR3 contains 14 residues. The CDR3 DNA reads TGTGCCAGCAGGCTGGGGGGGATGTGCAATGAGCAGTTCTTC. Translated: CASRLGGMCNEQFF.